These T cell receptor beta chains were read from a single sample in a study of T cells in Graves' hyperthyroidism and ophthalmopathy. TCRdb reprocessed the multiplex PCR reads via MiXCR and lists one record per CDR3 protein. The sample carries hundreds of thousands of distinct CDR3 sequences, 20% to 25% recorded once. Sequencing input: blood. All receptors come from a man in his forties or fifties with Graves' hyperthyroidism. Both conserved end residues are part of each CDR3. Each record gives: J gene, V gene, clone size, D gene, CDR3 DNA, CDR3 protein. A D gene is named only where the DNA matches it firmly. Rows give clone size only sometimes, using once, few, many, or a class for an expanded clone.

TRBJ2-1 | TRBV20-1 | NA | TRBD2 | TGCAGTGCTAGGAGGACTAGCGGGAGTTCCTACAATGAGCAGTTCTTC | CSARRTSGSSYNEQFF
TRBJ2-3 | TRBV5-1 | many | TRBD1 | TGCGCCAGCAGCAACCGGGACAGGGTTTTCACAGATACGCAGTATTTT | CASSNRDRVFTDTQYF
TRBJ2-7 | TRBV2 | many | NA | TGTGCCAGCAGTGAAACCGGCTACGAGCAGTACTTC | CASSETGYEQYF
TRBJ1-5 | TRBV2 | NA | NA | TGTGCCAGCAGTGAAGAATTTATTAGCAATCAGCCCCAGCATTTT | CASSEEFISNQPQHF
TRBJ1-1 | TRBV5-1 | NA | TRBD1 | TGCGCCAGCAAGCGGGACAGGGGGAACACTGAAGCTTTCTTT | CASKRDRGNTEAFF
TRBJ1-2 | TRBV2 | few | NA | TGTGCCAGCAGGACAGTAGATGGCTACACCTTC | CASRTVDGYTF
TRBJ2-5 | TRBV5-1 | few | TRBD1 | TGCGCCAGCAGTTACGACAGGGCAGAGACCCAGTACTTC | CASSYDRAETQYF
TRBJ2-1 | TRBV2 | NA | TRBD2 | TGTGCCAGCAGTGAAGTGTCCGCGGGAGCGGGATACAATGAGCAGTTCTTC | CASSEVSAGAGYNEQFF
TRBJ2-1 | TRBV6-1 | NA | NA | TGTGCCAGCATGGGGGGAGGCTCCTACAATGAGCAGTTCTTC | CASMGGGSYNEQFF
TRBJ2-5 | TRBV4-1 | NA | TRBD2 | TGCGCCAGCAGCCCTAGCGGGCGGTACCAAGAGACCCAGTACTTC | CASSPSGRYQETQYF
TRBJ1-1 | TRBV6-2/TRBV6-3 | many | NA | TGTGCCAGTAAAGACCCGAACACTGAAGCTTTCTTT | CASKDPNTEAFF
TRBJ2-7 | TRBV27 | few | NA | TGTGCCAGCAGTCCATCCAGGGGCACCTACGAGCAGTACTTC | CASSPSRGTYEQYF
TRBJ1-5 | TRBV19 | NA | NA | TGTGCCAGTAAGGCACCCGGAGATAGCAATCAGCCCCAGCATTTT | CASKAPGDSNQPQHF
TRBJ2-3 | TRBV29-1 | NA | NA | TGCAGCGTTATGGACGGGACTAGCACAGATACGCAGTATTTT | CSVMDGTSTDTQYF
TRBJ2-7 | TRBV18 | NA | NA | TGTGCCAGCTCCCCCGAAGAGAACTGGTTAGCCTACGAGCAGTACTTC | CASSPEENWLAYEQYF
TRBJ2-5 | TRBV7-9 | NA | NA | TGTGCCAGCAGCTTACCCGACATTACGGAGACCCAGTACTTC | CASSLPDITETQYF
TRBJ2-1 | TRBV27 | many | NA | TGTGCCAGCAGTTCATTCACAAGGTTCACGTGGAACAATGAGCAGTTCTTC | CASSSFTRFTWNNEQFF
TRBJ2-3 | TRBV11-3 | few | TRBD1 | TGTGCCAGCAGCTCAGGGACAGGGACACTTCGTGATACGCAGTATTTT | CASSSGTGTLRDTQYF
TRBJ1-6 | TRBV12-3/TRBV12-4 | few | NA | TGTGCCAGCAGTTTGGTGGGGGTAGGTTCACCCCTCCACTTT | CASSLVGVGSPLHF